These 9 T cell receptor beta chains were sequenced from one sample in a study of early T cells in non-severe SARS-CoV-2 infection. Each CDR3 protein gets one entry after TCRdb re-called the 5' RACE reads with MiXCR. The sample lists 45,000 to 65,000 distinct CDR3 sequences; roughly 12% were seen once. The specimen was whole blood, collected at baseline. The receptors here all came from an adult who was a healthcare worker with PCR-confirmed SARS-CoV-2 infection or an uninfected control (not recorded which).

The chain uses TRBV11-2 and TRBJ2-7, with D unresolved. Germline lookup yields CDR1 SGHAT and CDR2 FQNNGV. Trimming cost V 5 bases and J 3 bases, with 8 bases left between them. The CDR3 runs 12 residues. The CDR3 DNA reads as TGTGCCAGCAGCCCTAGTGACTACGAGCAGTACTTC. It translates to CASSPSDYEQYF.

The chain combines TRBV12-3 or TRBV12-4 with TRBJ2-1; unclear D gene. The CDR3 length is 14 residues. V lost 5 bases, J lost 8 bases, and 16 bases lay in between. The CDR3: CASSPESRIDEQFF. The DNA of the CDR3 is TGTGCCAGCAGTCCGGAATCCCGGATCGATGAGCAGTTCTTC.

This clonotype was seen repeatedly, ten times or more. The chain is built from TRBV11-2 and TRBJ2-1; D is uncertain. This CDR3 is built from 15 residues. V lost 1 base and J lost 10, with 17 bases in between. CDR1 is SGHAT and CDR2 is FQNNGV in the germline V gene. The CDR3 here is CASSLGISRAREQFF. DNA of the CDR3: TGTGCCAGCAGCTTAGGCATCAGTAGGGCGAGAGAGCAGTTCTTC.

Only a few counts were recorded for this clonotype. The chain is built from TRBV4-3 and TRBJ2-1; 11 bases align to TRBD2. Per germline, CDR1 LGHNA and CDR2 YSLEER. The CDR3 totals 19 residues. After removal of 1 base from V and 0 bases from J, the junction contained 8 bases not matched to a gene. The CDR3 sequence: CASSQAIGTSGGSYNEQFF. CDR3 DNA sequence: TGCGCCAGCAGCCAAGCAATTGGGACTAGCGGAGGCTCCTACAATGAGCAGTTCTTC.

This clonotype has a count of ten or more. This chain uses TRBV3-1 with TRBJ2-7; D may match TRBD1 or TRBD2 (5 bases each). V dropped 3 bases and J dropped 6 bases, with 15 bases sitting between them. The CDR3 has 14 amino acids. CDR1 and CDR2 (germline): LGHDT, YNNKEL (reference sequence). The CDR3 coding sequence is TGTGCCAGCAGCCAGTCAGCAGGGACGTCCGAGCAGTACTTC. This codes for CASSQSAGTSEQYF.

This clonotype was recorded a few times. The rearrangement joins TRBV20-1 to TRBJ1-1; D is uncertain. Between the trimmed V and J ends, which lost 5 bases and 1 base, there was a span of 11 bases. Germline CDR1 reads DFQATT; CDR2 reads SNEGSKA (reference sequence). CDR3 size: 13 residues. The CDR3 DNA sequence: TGCAGTGCTGCCTCAGGAGGGAACACTGAAGCTTTCTTT. Translating gives CSAASGGNTEAFF.

This clonotype occurred a few times. The V and J genes are TRBV4-1 and TRBJ1-1; no reliable D call. The CDR3 sequence is 12 residues long. Germline-derived CDR1 and CDR2 are MGHRA and YSYEKL. V was pared by 7 bases and J by 0 bases, with 6 bases between. The CDR3 loop reads CASKSVNTEAFF. The CDR3 DNA follows: TGCGCCAGCAAATCGGTGAACACTGAAGCTTTCTTT.

The chain joins TRBV20-1 to TRBJ1-5, with D possibly TRBD1 on 6 matching bases. V was trimmed by 4 bases and J by 3 bases, leaving 16 bases between them. Germline V gene lookup returns CDR1 DFQATT and CDR2 SNEGSKA (reference sequence). The CDR3 totals 15 residues. The CDR3 nucleotides are TGCAGTGCTAATCAAGGACAGACTCTCAATCAGCCCCAGCATTTT. This translates into CSANQGQTLNQPQHF.

This clonotype has ten or more counts. The rearrangement uses TRBV21-1 and TRBJ1-6; the table assigns TRBD1, which was not confirmed against the DNA. TRBV21-1 is annotated as a pseudogene. This CDR3 spans 16 amino acids. CDR3 residues: CASSKRDRGGNSPLHF. In DNA, the CDR3 is TGTGCCAGCAGCAAAAGGGACAGGGGTGGTAATTCACCCCTCCACTTT.